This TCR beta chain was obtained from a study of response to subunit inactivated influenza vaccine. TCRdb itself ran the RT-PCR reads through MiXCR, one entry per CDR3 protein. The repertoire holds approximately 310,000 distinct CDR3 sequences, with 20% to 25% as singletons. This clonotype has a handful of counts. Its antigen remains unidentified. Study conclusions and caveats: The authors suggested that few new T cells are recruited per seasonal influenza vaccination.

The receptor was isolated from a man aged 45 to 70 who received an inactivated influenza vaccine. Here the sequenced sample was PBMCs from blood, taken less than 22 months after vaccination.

CDR3 bases: TGCAGCGTTGAAAAAAGCGGGGGAGCCACAGATACGCAGTATTTT. As protein: CSVEKSGGATDTQYF. The chain has TRBV29-1 and TRBJ2-3; 8 positions match TRBD2. With 2 bases clipped from V and 2 bases from J, the junction kept 6 bases outside the gene matches. Per germline, CDR1 SQVTM and CDR2 ANQGSEA. The CDR3 is 15 amino acids.